This TCR beta chain was obtained from a study of T cells after posttransplantation cyclophosphamide. Cyclophosphamide on days +3 and +4 followed busulfan-fludarabine conditioning and a marrow graft. Profiled with immunoSEQ multiplex PCR; TCRdb holds only in-frame clones, not every one. Of some 6,900 clones listed, about 90% are singletons. Trimming took 4 bases from V and 6 from J, leaving 10 bases between them. The germline V gene has CDR1 SGHVS and CDR2 FQNEAQ. The CDR3 runs 13 residues. To note about this clone: The antigen is not known.

Notes on the study in general: Blood and skin or GI T cell repertoires showed limited TRB overlap. Recipient CMV seropositivity and CMV reactivation strongly tracked TRB clonality. Donor CD8+ memory clones often dominated recipient blood repertoires at later times.

The TCR comes from a female patient aged 50-60 years who received an allogeneic stem cell transplant from a related donor, was CMV-positive, and had no GVHD. The graft donor may have given rise to some T cells. The starting material was PBMCs, obtained 1,300 to 1,500 days after allogeneic stem cell transplant with posttransplant cyclophosphamide. The J gene is TRBJ1-5, the V gene TRBV7-8; no firm D call. CDR3 nucleotides: TGTGCCAGCAGCTCCATCGCGGTTCAGCCCCAGCATTTT. Translating it yields CASSSIAVQPQHF.